The present T cell receptor (beta chain) was sequenced within a study of beta chain features in type 1 diabetes. Notes on the study in general: At VDJ recombination sites, type 1 diabetes patients had fewer insertions and more deleted nucleotides. Type 1 diabetes patients showed a moderate but significant shortening of TCRB CDR3s in all four CD4+ subsets. In comparison with healthy donors, patients had naive, central memory and Treg TCRB repertoires that appeared more similar.

Sequencing targeted expressed TCRB transcripts, as all isolated RNA had been reverse transcribed. Using immunoSEQ multiplex PCR, the repertoire was profiled, and TCRdb retains in-frame clones only, with some absent. This sample has hundreds of thousands of clones, with about 15% found just once. Only a few counts were recorded for this clone. Its antigen is unknown. Sequenced: naive CD4+ T cells from blood. The clonotype originates from a man in his late teens or twenties with type 1 diabetes.

DNA for the CDR3: TGTGCCAGCAGCCAATCAGAAGAGACCCAGTACTTC. This gives the protein CASSQSEETQYF. This rearrangement joins TRBV4-2 to TRBJ2-5; no firm D call. The CDR3 loop spans 12 amino acids. CDR1 and CDR2 (germline): LGHNA, YNFKEQ. Trimming took off 2 bases at V and 3 bases at J, with 4 bases between the two ends.